This T cell receptor (beta chain) originates from a study of beta chain features in type 1 diabetes. On the study more broadly: Healthy donors and patients had similar age, gender and cell yields.

cDNA synthesis used the whole RNA isolate, giving expressed TCRB sequences. Profiled with immunoSEQ multiplex PCR; TCRdb holds only in-frame clones, not every one. The sample has some 500,000 clones; 10% to 12% are singletons. Whole-study results and caveats: A moderate, significant TCRB CDR3 shortening appeared in type 1 diabetes across four CD4+ subsets.

V was cut by 3 bases and J by 5 bases, with 14 bases left in between. Germline V gene lookup returns CDR1 SGHRS and CDR2 YFSETQ. The CDR3 is 14 residues long. Note on this clone: Its antigen is currently unknown.

Using CD45RO/CCR7/CD25/CD127/CD95/CD27, CD4+ naive, central memory, regulatory and stem cell-like memory cells were sorted. Populations obtained by sorting all exceeded 98% purity. The origin of this receptor is a woman aged 18-30 years in good health. This chain uses TRBV5-1 with TRBJ1-1; D possibly corresponds to TRBD1 (5 bases). Sequencing used naive CD4+ T cells from blood. Here the CDR3 reads CASSWDGTKTEAFF. The CDR3 DNA sequence: TGCGCCAGCAGCTGGGACGGAACTAAGACTGAAGCTTTCTTT.